The TCR beta chain described here comes from a study of blood T cell repertoires in COVID-19. Study-wide context: Nucleic acid was either cDNA or gDNA, and it came from T cells, B-cell-depleted T cells, or PBMCs.

CDR3 length: 15 residues. Per the original data handling: Using reference gene primer amplification, nucleated cell counts were estimated. TCRdb keeps only in-frame clones here, not all; method: immunoSEQ multiplex PCR. Clone size and the V and J calls come from that table; the DNA yielded D and trimming. Among about 67,000 clones listed, around nine tenths were seen once. Sequencing was carried out using peripheral blood. The TCR sequence derives from a woman of 80 years or more with acute or convalescent COVID-19. The gene calls are TRBV21-1 and TRBJ2-7; no check of the table's D call, TRBD1, against the DNA was made. TRBV21-1 is a known pseudogene. The CDR3 is CASSKHPGQTHEQYF. In DNA, the CDR3 is TGTGCCAGCAGCAAACATCCGGGACAGACCCACGAGCAGTACTTC.